These T cell receptor beta chains were read from a single sample in a study of metastatic and nonmetastatic thyroid tumors. TCRdb re-called clones via MiXCR from the PCR reads. The sample lists about 20,000 clones, approximately 24% occurring once. The sample was tumor tissue. These receptor sequences come from a female donor with papillary thyroid cancer or a benign thyroid nodule (not recorded which). Some clones in this sample may be carry-over from other donors' samples. Each CDR3 is given with its conserved first and last residue. The D gene is left open where the match is weak. Size tells how often a clone was seen (once, few, many) or the class of an expanded clone, and some rows leave it out.

clone_size d_call j_call v_call cdr3_length cdr3_nt cdr3_aa
. . TRBJ2-7 TRBV3-1 14 TGTGCCAGCAGCCGGAGACTTGGCGGGTCCGGGCAGTACTTC CASSRRLGGSGQYF
. . TRBJ1-2 TRBV12-3/TRBV12-4 14 TGTGCCAGCAGCCCTGACACCCCGGTTGATGGCTACACCTTC CASSPDTPVDGYTF
. TRBD2 TRBJ2-3 TRBV27 17 TGTGCCAGCAGTTACTTGACTAGCGGGAGAGTGGCAGATACGCAGTATTTT CASSYLTSGRVADTQYF
few . TRBJ2-2 TRBV27 14 TGTGCCAGCAGTTTTGGAACGTTAACCGGGGAGCTGTTTTTT CASSFGTLTGELFF
many . TRBJ2-4 TRBV4-1 14 TGCGCCAGCAGCCAAGGGGGGAGAGGAAACATTCAGTACTTC CASSQGGRGNIQYF
. TRBD2 TRBJ2-7 TRBV7-3 18 TGTGCCAGCAGCCCGGCTGGGCCTCCCGGGACTATCGGCTACGAGCAGTACTTC CASSPAGPPGTIGYEQYF